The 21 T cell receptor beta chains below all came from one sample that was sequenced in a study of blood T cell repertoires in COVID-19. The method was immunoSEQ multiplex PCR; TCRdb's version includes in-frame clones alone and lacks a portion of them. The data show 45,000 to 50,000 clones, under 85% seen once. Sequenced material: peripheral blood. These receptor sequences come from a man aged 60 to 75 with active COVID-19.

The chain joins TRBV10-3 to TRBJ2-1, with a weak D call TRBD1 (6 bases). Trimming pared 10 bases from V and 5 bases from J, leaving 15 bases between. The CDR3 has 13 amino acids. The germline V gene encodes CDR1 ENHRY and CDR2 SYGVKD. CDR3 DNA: TGTGCCACATCCGGGACAACAAACAATGAGCAGTTCTTC. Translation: CATSGTTNNEQFF.

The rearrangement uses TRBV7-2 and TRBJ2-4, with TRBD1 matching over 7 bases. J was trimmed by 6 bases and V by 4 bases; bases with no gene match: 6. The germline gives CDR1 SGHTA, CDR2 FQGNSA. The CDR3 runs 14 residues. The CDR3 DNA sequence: TGTGCCAGCAGCTCCCCTGACAGGGTAAACATTCAGTACTTC. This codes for CASSSPDRVNIQYF. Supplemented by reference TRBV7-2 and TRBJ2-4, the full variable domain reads GAGVSQSPSNKVTEKGKDVELRCDPISGHTALYWYRQSLGQGLEFLIYFQGNSAPDKSGLPSDRFSAERTGGSVSTLTIQRTQQEDSAVYLCASSSPDRVNIQYFGAGTRLSVL.

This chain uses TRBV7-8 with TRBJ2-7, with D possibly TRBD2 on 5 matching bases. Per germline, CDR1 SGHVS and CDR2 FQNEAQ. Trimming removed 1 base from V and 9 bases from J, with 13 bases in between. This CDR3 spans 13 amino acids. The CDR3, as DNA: TGTGCCAGCAGCTTAGGGGATACTAGTCGGCAGTACTTC. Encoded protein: CASSLGDTSRQYF. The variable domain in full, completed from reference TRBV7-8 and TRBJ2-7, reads GAGVSQSPRYKVAKRGQDVALRCDPISGHVSLFWYQQALGQGPEFLTYFQNEAQLDKSGLPSDRFFAERPEGSVSTLKIQRTQQEDSAVYLCASSLGDTSRQYFGPGTRLTVT.

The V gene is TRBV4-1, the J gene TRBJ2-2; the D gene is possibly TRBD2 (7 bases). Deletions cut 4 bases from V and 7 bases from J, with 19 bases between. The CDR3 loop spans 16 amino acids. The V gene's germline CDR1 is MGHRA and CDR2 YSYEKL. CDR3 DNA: TGCGCCAGCAGCCGAGGGTCGTCGGGGGGCCACGGGGAGCTGTTTTTT. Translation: CASSRGSSGGHGELFF.

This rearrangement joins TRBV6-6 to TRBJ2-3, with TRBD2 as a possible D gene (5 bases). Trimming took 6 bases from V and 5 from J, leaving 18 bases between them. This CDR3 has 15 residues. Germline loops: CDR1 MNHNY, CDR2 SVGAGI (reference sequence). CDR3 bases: TGTGCCAGCAGGCAGGATCCGGGAAGTGGAGATACGCAGTATTTT. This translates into CASRQDPGSGDTQYF.

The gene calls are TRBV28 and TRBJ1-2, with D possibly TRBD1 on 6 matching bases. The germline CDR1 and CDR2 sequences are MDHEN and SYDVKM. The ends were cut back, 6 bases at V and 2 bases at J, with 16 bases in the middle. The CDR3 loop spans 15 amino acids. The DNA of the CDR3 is TGTGCCAGCAGCCGCGGACAGACCAGCAACTATGGCTACACCTTC. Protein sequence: CASSRGQTSNYGYTF.

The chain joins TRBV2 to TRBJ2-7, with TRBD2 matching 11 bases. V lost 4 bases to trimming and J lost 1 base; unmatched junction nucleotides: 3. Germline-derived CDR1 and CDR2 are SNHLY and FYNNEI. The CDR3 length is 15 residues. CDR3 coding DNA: TGTGCCAGCAGTGGGGGACTAGCGGAGTCCTACGAGCAGTACTTC. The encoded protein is CASSGGLAESYEQYF.

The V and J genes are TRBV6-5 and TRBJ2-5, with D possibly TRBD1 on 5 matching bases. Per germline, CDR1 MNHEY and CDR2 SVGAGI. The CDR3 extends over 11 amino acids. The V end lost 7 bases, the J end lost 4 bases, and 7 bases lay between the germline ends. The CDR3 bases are TGTGCCAGCATTAGGGGAGAGACCCAGTACTTC. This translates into CASIRGETQYF.

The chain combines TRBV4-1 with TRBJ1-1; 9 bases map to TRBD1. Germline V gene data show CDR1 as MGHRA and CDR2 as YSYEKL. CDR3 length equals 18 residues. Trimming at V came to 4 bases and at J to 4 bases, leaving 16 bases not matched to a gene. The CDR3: CASSRYAGQGLRATEAFF. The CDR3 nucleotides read TGCGCCAGCAGCCGGTACGCGGGACAGGGTTTGAGGGCCACTGAAGCTTTCTTT.

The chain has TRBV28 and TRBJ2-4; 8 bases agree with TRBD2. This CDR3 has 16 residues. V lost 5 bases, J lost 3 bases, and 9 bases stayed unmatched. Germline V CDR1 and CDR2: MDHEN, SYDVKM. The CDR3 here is CASSPVGRGDKNIQYF. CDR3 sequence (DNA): TGTGCCAGCAGTCCCGTCGGGAGGGGAGACAAAAACATTCAGTACTTC.

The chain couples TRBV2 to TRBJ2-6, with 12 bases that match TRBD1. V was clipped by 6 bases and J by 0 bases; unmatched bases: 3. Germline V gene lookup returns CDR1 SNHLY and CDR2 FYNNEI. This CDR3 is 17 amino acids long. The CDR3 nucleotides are TGTGCCAGCAGGGGACAGGGGGCCTCCTCTGGGGCCAACGTCCTGACTTTC. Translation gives CASRGQGASSGANVLTF. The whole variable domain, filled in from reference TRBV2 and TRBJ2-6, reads EPEVTQTPSHQVTQMGQEVILRCVPISNHLYFYWYRQILGQKVEFLVSFYNNEISEKSEIFDDQFSVERPDGSNFTLKIRSTKLEDSAMYFCASRGQGASSGANVLTFGAGSRLTVL.

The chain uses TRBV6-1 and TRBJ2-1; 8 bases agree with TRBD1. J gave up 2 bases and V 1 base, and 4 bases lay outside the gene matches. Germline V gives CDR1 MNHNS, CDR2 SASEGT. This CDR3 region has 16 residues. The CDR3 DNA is TGTGCCAGCAGTGAAGGGACAGGGTTCACCTACAATGAGCAGTTCTTC. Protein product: CASSEGTGFTYNEQFF.

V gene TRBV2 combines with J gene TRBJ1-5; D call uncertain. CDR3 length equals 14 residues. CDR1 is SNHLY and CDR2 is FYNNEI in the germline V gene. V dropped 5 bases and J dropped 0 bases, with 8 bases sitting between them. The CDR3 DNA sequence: TGTGCCAGCAGTTTGTCTAATAGCAATCAGCCCCAGCATTTT. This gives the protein CASSLSNSNQPQHF. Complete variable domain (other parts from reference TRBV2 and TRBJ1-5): EPEVTQTPSHQVTQMGQEVILRCVPISNHLYFYWYRQILGQKVEFLVSFYNNEISEKSEIFDDQFSVERPDGSNFTLKIRSTKLEDSAMYFCASSLSNSNQPQHFGDGTRLSIL.

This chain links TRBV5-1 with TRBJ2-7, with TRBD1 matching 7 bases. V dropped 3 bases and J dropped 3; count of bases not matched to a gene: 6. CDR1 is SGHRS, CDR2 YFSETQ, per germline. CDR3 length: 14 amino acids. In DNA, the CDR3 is TGCGCCAGCAGCTCTCCGGGACAGAACTACGAGCAGTACTTC. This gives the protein CASSSPGQNYEQYF.

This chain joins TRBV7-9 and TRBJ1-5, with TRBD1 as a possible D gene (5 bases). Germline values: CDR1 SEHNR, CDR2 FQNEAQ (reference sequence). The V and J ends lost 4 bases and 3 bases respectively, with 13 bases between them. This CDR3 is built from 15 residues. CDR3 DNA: TGTGCCAGCAGCTCGCAGGGAGGGTCCAATCAGCCCCAGCATTTT. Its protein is CASSSQGGSNQPQHF.

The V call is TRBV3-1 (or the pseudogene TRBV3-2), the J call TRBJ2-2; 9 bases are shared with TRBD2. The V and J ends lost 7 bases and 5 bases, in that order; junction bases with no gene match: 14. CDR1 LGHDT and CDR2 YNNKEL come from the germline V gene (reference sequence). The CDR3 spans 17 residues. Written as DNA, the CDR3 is TGTGCCAGCAACCCATTCTATAGCGGGAGCGCAACCGGGGAGCTGTTTTTT. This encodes CASNPFYSGSATGELFF.

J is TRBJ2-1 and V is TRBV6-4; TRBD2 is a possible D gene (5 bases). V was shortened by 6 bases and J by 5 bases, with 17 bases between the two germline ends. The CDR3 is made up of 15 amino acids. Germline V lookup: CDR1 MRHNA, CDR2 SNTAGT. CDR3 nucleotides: TGTGCCAGCAGGACCGGATCCCGGGGAAACAATGAGCAGTTCTTC. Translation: CASRTGSRGNNEQFF.

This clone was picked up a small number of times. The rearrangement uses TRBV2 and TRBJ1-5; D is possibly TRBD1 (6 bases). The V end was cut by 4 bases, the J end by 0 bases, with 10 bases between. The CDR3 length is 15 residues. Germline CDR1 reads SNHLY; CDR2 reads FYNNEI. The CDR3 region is CASSGTEYSNQPQHF. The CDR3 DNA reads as TGTGCCAGCAGTGGGACAGAGTATAGCAATCAGCCCCAGCATTTT.

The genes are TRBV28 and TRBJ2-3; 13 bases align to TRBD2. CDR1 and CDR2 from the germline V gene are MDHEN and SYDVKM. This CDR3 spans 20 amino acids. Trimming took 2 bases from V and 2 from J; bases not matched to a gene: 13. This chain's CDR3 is CASSLPLAGGPNVDTDTQYF. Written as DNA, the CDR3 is TGTGCCAGCAGTTTACCACTAGCGGGGGGGCCAAATGTTGACACAGATACGCAGTATTTT.

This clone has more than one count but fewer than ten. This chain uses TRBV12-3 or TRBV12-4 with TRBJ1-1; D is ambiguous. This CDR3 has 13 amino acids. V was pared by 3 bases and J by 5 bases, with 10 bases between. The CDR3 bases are TGTGCCAGCAGTTTCCAGGTTGGGACTGAAGCTTTCTTT. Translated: CASSFQVGTEAFF.

This chain's CDR3 is CASSHETGGAHEQYF. CDR3 sequence (DNA): TGCGCCAGCAGCCACGAAACAGGGGGCGCACACGAGCAGTACTTC. The chain has TRBV4-1 and TRBJ2-7, with TRBD1 identical over 9 bases. This CDR3 has 15 amino acids. With V trimmed by 3 bases and J by 5 bases, 8 bases remained unmatched. In germline, CDR1 is MGHRA, CDR2 YSYEKL.